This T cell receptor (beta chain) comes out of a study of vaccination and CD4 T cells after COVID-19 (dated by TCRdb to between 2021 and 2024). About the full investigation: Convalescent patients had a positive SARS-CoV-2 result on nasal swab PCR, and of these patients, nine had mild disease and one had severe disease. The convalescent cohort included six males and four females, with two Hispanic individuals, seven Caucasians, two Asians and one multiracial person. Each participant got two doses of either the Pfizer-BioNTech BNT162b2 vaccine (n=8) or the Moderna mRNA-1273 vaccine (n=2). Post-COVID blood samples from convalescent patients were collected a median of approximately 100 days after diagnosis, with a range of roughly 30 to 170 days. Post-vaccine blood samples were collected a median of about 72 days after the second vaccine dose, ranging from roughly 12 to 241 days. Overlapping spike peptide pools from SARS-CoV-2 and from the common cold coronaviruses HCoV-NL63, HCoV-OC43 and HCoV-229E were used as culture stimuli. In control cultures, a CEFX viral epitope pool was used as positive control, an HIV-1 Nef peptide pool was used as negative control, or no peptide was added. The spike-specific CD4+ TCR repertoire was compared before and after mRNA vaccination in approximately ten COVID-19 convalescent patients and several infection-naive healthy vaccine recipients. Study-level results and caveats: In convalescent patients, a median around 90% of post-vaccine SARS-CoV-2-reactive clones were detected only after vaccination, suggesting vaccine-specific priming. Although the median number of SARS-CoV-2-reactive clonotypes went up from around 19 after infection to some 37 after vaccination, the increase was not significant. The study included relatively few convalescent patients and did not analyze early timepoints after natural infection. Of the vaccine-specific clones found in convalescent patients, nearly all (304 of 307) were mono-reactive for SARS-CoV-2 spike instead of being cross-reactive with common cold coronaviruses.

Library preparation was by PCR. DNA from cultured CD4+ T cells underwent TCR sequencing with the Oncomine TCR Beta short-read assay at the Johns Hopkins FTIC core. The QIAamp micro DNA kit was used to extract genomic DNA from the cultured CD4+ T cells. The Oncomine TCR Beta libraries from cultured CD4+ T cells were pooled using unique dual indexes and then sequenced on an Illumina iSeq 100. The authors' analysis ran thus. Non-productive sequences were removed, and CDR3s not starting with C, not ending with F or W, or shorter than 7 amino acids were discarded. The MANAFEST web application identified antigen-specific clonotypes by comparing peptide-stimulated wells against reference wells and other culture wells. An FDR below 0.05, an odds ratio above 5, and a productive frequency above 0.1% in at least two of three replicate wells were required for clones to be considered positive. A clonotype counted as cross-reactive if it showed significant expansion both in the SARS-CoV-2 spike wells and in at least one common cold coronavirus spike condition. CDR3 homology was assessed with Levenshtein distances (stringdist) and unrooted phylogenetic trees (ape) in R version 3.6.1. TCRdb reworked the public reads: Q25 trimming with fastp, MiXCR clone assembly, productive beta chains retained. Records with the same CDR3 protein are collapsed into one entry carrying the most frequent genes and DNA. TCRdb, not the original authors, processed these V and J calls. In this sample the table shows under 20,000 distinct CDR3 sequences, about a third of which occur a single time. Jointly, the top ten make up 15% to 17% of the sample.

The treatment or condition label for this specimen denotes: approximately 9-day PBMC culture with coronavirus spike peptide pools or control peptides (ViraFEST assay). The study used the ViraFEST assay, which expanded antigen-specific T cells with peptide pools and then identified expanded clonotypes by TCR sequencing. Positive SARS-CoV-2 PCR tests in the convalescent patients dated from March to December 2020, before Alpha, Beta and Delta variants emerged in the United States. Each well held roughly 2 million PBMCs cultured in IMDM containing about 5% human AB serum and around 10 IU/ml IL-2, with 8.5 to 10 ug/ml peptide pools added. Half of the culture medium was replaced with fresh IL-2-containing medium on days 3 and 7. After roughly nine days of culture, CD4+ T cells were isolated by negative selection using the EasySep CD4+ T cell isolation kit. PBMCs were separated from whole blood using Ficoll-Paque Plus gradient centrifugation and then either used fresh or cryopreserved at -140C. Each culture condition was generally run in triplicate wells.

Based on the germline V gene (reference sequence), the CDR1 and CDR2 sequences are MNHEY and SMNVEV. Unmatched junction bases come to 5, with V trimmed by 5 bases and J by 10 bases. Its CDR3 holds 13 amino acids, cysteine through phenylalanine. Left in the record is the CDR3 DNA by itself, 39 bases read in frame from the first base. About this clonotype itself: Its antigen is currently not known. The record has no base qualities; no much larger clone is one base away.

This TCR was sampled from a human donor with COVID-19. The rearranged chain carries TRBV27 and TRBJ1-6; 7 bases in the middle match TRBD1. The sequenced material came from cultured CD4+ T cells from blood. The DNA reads TGTGCCAGCAGTCCGCAACAGGGGTCACCCCTCCACTTT. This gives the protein CASSPQQGSPLHF.